This T cell receptor beta chain was profiled in a study of cytomegalovirus exposure and HLA in healthy donors. Study-wide results and caveats: Roughly even sequencing depth across donors was the assumption behind the presence/absence analyses. Only CMV serostatus was available as immune exposure information.

Per the germline V gene, CDR1 is LGHNA and CDR2 is YSLEER. Unmatched junction bases numbered 7, after V lost 4 bases and J lost 8 bases. The length of the CDR3 is 15 residues. The PCR ran on 60 Vbeta and 13 Jbeta primers. Original processing notes: In a later analysis, of 80 million or so unique beta chains, around 9.9 million appeared in at least two donors. Measured with immunoSEQ multiplex PCR; TCRdb has only the in-frame clones, and not every one. V and J calls and clone size are copied from that table; D and trimming were computed from the DNA. The data hold roughly 92,000 clones, with approximately 7.7% observed a single time. As concerns this clone: What it recognizes is unknown. The sample holds other DNA sequences that translate to the same CDR3.

Sequencing used PBMCs. This sequence joins TRBV4-3 and TRBJ2-1, with 11 bases matching TRBD2. This TCR was recovered from a man in his forties or fifties in good health and CMV-seronegative. CDR3 sequence: CASSLTSGRMDEQFF. The CDR3, as DNA: TGCGCCAGCAGCCTTACTAGCGGGAGAATGGATGAGCAGTTCTTC.